The rows below give T cell receptor beta chains drawn from one sample of a study of OX40 agonist ivuxolimab in advanced cancers. The protocol was immunoSEQ multiplex PCR, while the TCRdb copy is restricted to in-frame clones and leaves out a portion. The sample holds around 60,000 clones, around nine tenths seen once. The starting material was CD4+ or CD8+ T cells sorted from blood, obtained in a trial of the OX40 agonist ivuxolimab. Receptors originate from an adult with an advanced solid tumor such as melanoma, head and neck, liver or kidney cancer. Each CDR3 is given with its conserved first and last residue. Each record gives: CDR3 DNA, CDR3 protein, J gene, D gene, clone size, V gene. The D gene is left open where the match is weak. Expanded clones get a size class; other rows say once, few or many, or leave the size out.

CDR3nt: TGTGCCAGCAGCCCTAGCACCCAGGAAGGAGACATTCAGTACTTC
CDR3aa: CASSPSTQEGDIQYF
j_gene: TRBJ2-4
d_gene: .
abundance: .
v_gene: TRBV28

CDR3nt: TGTGCCAGCAGTTTAAGTGCAGTCGGCACAGATACGCAGTATTTT
CDR3aa: CASSLSAVGTDTQYF
j_gene: TRBJ2-3
d_gene: .
abundance: .
v_gene: TRBV28

CDR3nt: TGTGCCAGCAGCCAAGGGACAGGACACACAGATACGCAGTATTTT
CDR3aa: CASSQGTGHTDTQYF
j_gene: TRBJ2-3
d_gene: TRBD1
abundance: .
v_gene: TRBV5-6

CDR3nt: TGTGCCAGCAGTTTAGTAGGGGACACCGGGGAGCTGTTTTTT
CDR3aa: CASSLVGDTGELFF
j_gene: TRBJ2-2
d_gene: .
abundance: .
v_gene: TRBV28

CDR3nt: TGTGCCAGCAGTCCGTACGGGATGAGTAATAATCAGCCCCAGCATTTT
CDR3aa: CASSPYGMSNNQPQHF
j_gene: TRBJ1-5
d_gene: .
abundance: .
v_gene: TRBV27

CDR3nt: TGTGCCAGCTCACCCAAAAAAGGGGGGACCTACAATGAGCAGTTCTTC
CDR3aa: CASSPKKGGTYNEQFF
j_gene: TRBJ2-1
d_gene: .
abundance: .
v_gene: TRBV18

CDR3nt: TGTGCCAGTAGTATAGGTGGGGGTAGCACTGAAGCTTTCTTT
CDR3aa: CASSIGGGSTEAFF
j_gene: TRBJ1-1
d_gene: .
abundance: .
v_gene: TRBV19

CDR3nt: TGTGCCAGCAGCCAAGACGGCGGGACAGCACTAAATGAAAAACTGTTTTTT
CDR3aa: CASSQDGGTALNEKLFF
j_gene: TRBJ1-4
d_gene: TRBD1
abundance: once
v_gene: TRBV4-2

CDR3nt: TGTGCCAGCAGCCTAGGGACAGGTGGAATGGCCCAGTACTTC
CDR3aa: CASSLGTGGMAQYF
j_gene: TRBJ2-5
d_gene: TRBD1
abundance: .
v_gene: TRBV11-2

CDR3nt: TGCAGCGTAAGACAGTCCAACGTCCCGGAGCTGTTTTTT
CDR3aa: CSVRQSNVPELFF
j_gene: TRBJ2-2
d_gene: .
abundance: .
v_gene: TRBV29-1

CDR3nt: TGTGCCAGCAGTTCCAGGATTTCCCAGTACTTC
CDR3aa: CASSSRISQYF
j_gene: TRBJ2-5
d_gene: .
abundance: .
v_gene: TRBV6-5

CDR3nt: TGTGCCAGCAGTCACCGGGACAGTCCTAACTATGGCTACACCTTC
CDR3aa: CASSHRDSPNYGYTF
j_gene: TRBJ1-2
d_gene: TRBD1
abundance: .
v_gene: TRBV27

CDR3nt: TGTGCCAGCAGTTCCTTAGCGGATACGCAGTATTTT
CDR3aa: CASSSLADTQYF
j_gene: TRBJ2-3
d_gene: .
abundance: once
v_gene: TRBV27

CDR3nt: TGTGCCAGCAGTTCACTAGACCCGAACTATGGCTACACCTTC
CDR3aa: CASSSLDPNYGYTF
j_gene: TRBJ1-2
d_gene: .
abundance: .
v_gene: TRBV28

CDR3nt: TGTGCCAGCAGTTCTGGACTTCCCTACGAGCAGTACTTC
CDR3aa: CASSSGLPYEQYF
j_gene: TRBJ2-7
d_gene: .
abundance: .
v_gene: TRBV27